The entry below gives a single T cell receptor (beta chain) sequence along with its context. Its specificity is not known. This specimen comes from a study of T-cell memory formation after mild COVID-19. Study-wide findings and caveats: Nothing showed for sure that second-wave clones peaking on day 37 were SARS-CoV-2 specific. Later expanders leaned toward CD4+, whereas clones contracting from day 15 to 85 were balanced CD4/CD8.

MiXCR, applied by TCRdb to the 5' RACE reads, yields one record per CDR3 protein. Of about 240,000 distinct CDR3 sequences listed, approximately 9% are singletons. The receptor's source is a man aged 18 to 29 who had mild COVID-19 (a few samples of this study predate the infection). Cell type and time point are not known. Sample: PBMCs or a T cell subset sorted from them (not recorded which).

The CDR3 coding sequence is TGCAGTGCTATAAAGGTGCGGGGTCGGACAGATACGCAGTATTTT. This gives the protein CSAIKVRGRTDTQYF. This chain joins TRBV20-1 and TRBJ2-3; a weak D match, TRBD2 (6 bases). The CDR3 is 15 amino acids. The germline CDR1 and CDR2 sequences are DFQATT and SNEGSKA (reference sequence). Trimming removed 4 bases from V and 3 bases from J, with 17 bases in between.